The 13 T cell receptor beta chains below were found in one sample sequenced in a study of shared clonotypes between healthy human individuals. Here immunoSEQ multiplex PCR was the method, and the copy in TCRdb shows in-frame clones only, minus some. The table includes roughly 2.5 million clones, 90% to 95% detected once. The source material was naive CD4+ T cells sorted from blood. Subset reported: CD45RA+ positively selected. These receptors came from a man younger than 35 in good health.

As concerns this clone: This CDR3 is also generated by other DNA sequences in the sample. The CDR3 region is CASSQGDRDYEKLFF. The DNA of the CDR3 is TGCGCCAGCAGCCAAGGGGACAGGGATTACGAAAAACTGTTTTTT. This chain uses TRBV4-1 with TRBJ1-4, with 9 bases matching TRBD1. Germline-derived CDR1 and CDR2 are MGHRA and YSYEKL. CDR3 length: 15 amino acids. After removal of 1 base from V and 8 bases from J, the junction contained 5 bases not matched to a gene.

The CDR3 protein is CASSSGQAEAFF. The CDR3 region has the DNA TGTGCCAGCAGCTCCGGACAGGCTGAAGCTTTCTTT. The rearrangement links TRBV7-3 to TRBJ1-1; TRBD1 agrees at 7 bases. Per the germline V gene, CDR1 is SGHTA and CDR2 is FQGTGA. The CDR3 spans 12 residues. V was pared by 4 bases and J by 6 bases, with 2 bases of the junction left unmatched.

V gene TRBV25-1 combines with J gene TRBJ1-6, with D possibly matching TRBD1 (5 bases). The V and J ends lost 2 bases and 11 bases respectively, with 13 bases between them. Germline lookup yields CDR1 MGHDK and CDR2 SYGVNS. The CDR3 loop spans 14 amino acids. The CDR3 DNA reads TGTGCCAGCAGTGAAGACTGGGGGAATCCACCCCTCCACTTT. This codes for CASSEDWGNPPLHF.

V and J are TRBV5-8 and TRBJ1-4; 11 bases line up with TRBD1. Trimming took 2 bases from V and 5 from J; bases not matched to a gene: 5. CDR1 is SGHTS, CDR2 YDEGEE, per germline. The CDR3 covers 16 residues. The CDR3, as DNA: TGTGCCAGCAGCTTCGGACAGGGGGCGCGGAATGAAAAACTGTTTTTT. This codes for CASSFGQGARNEKLFF.

The J gene is TRBJ1-4, the V gene TRBV2, with 9 bases aligning to TRBD1. V gave up 8 bases and J gave up 7 bases; unmatched junction bases: 8. The CDR3 is 14 amino acids. Germline-derived CDR1 and CDR2 are SNHLY and FYNNEI. The CDR3: CASADRGMGEKLFF. In DNA, the CDR3 is TGTGCCAGCGCAGACAGGGGGATGGGTGAAAAACTGTTTTTT. The whole variable domain, remainder taken from reference TRBV2 and TRBJ1-4, is EPEVTQTPSHQVTQMGQEVILRCVPISNHLYFYWYRQILGQKVEFLVSFYNNEISEKSEIFDDQFSVERPDGSNFTLKIRSTKLEDSAMYFCASADRGMGEKLFFGSGTQLSVL.

The rearrangement joins TRBV19 to TRBJ2-7; maybe TRBD1 (6 bases). The V and J ends lost 3 bases and 2 bases respectively, with 20 bases between them. Germline loops: CDR1 LNHDA, CDR2 SQIVND (reference sequence). The CDR3 consists of 17 residues. Here the CDR3 DNA reads TGTGCCAGTAGTATGCGGATTACAGGGAAGAGGCCCTACGAGCAGTACTTC. This sequence encodes CASSMRITGKRPYEQYF.

The chain carries TRBV10-3 and TRBJ1-6; D perhaps matches TRBD1 (5 bases). Germline V gene data show CDR1 as ENHRY and CDR2 as SYGVKD. Trimming cost V 0 bases and J 8 bases, with 11 bases left between them. The CDR3 is 15 residues long. CDR3 DNA: TGTGCCATCAGTGAGTCGGCAGGGCGCGATTCACCCCTCCACTTT. Its protein product is CAISESAGRDSPLHF.

The V and J genes are TRBV27 and TRBJ2-7; TRBD2 matches 7 bases. The CDR3 sequence is 14 residues long. After removal of 9 bases from V and 2 bases from J, the junction contained 10 bases not matched to a gene. Germline V CDR1 and CDR2: MNHEY, SMNVEV (reference sequence). The CDR3 coding sequence is TGTGCCAGTACGCCGGGACTACCTCCCTACGAGCAGTACTTC. This gives the protein CASTPGLPPYEQYF.

The rearrangement joins TRBV10-3 to TRBJ1-3; D unclear. Per germline, CDR1 ENHRY and CDR2 SYGVKD. The CDR3 consists of 15 residues. Trimming stripped 3 bases from V and 0 bases from J, with 9 bases between. The CDR3 bases are TGTGCCATCAGTGAAAGAGGCAACTCTGGAAACACCATATATTTT. Encoded protein: CAISERGNSGNTIYF.

The chain recombines TRBV18 with TRBJ1-6; D is possibly TRBD1 (6 bases). CDR3 length: 16 residues. Trimming took off 2 bases at V and 6 bases at J, with 14 bases between the two ends. Looked up from germline, CDR1 is KGHSH and CDR2 is LQKENI. CDR3 region: CASSPERGALNSPLHF. In DNA form, the CDR3 reads TGTGCCAGCTCACCAGAACGGGGGGCGCTTAATTCACCCCTCCACTTT.

This chain connects TRBV11-2 to TRBJ2-5, with a tentative D call TRBD1 (6 bases). V dropped 4 bases and J dropped 5 bases, with 14 bases sitting between them. The CDR3 sequence is 14 residues long. Per the germline V gene, CDR1 is SGHAT and CDR2 is FQNNGV. CDR3: CASSSSQGSETQYF. In DNA, the CDR3 is TGTGCCAGCAGCTCTAGCCAGGGGAGCGAGACCCAGTACTTC.

V gene TRBV7-2 combines with J gene TRBJ2-5; TRBD2 matches 10 bases. J gave up 3 bases and V 6 bases, and 4 bases lay outside the gene matches. CDR1 and CDR2 (germline): SGHTA, FQGNSA. The CDR3 contains 14 residues. CDR3 amino acids: CASRPTSGKETQYF. For the CDR3, the DNA is TGTGCCAGCAGGCCAACTAGCGGGAAAGAGACCCAGTACTTC.

The CDR3 DNA follows: TGTGCCAGCTCACCCCCGGGTCGGAGCCATGAGCAGTTCTTC. Its protein product is CASSPPGRSHEQFF. The chain joins TRBV18 to TRBJ2-1; D gene ambiguous. The CDR3 extends over 14 amino acids. The germline V gene has CDR1 KGHSH and CDR2 LQKENI. V gave up 3 bases and J gave up 8 bases, with 14 bases separating them.